This paragraph covers one TCR beta chain sequence. This clone was detected only a few times. Its antigen is unknown. Base qualities were left out, and no much larger clone turns up one base away. The cohort was made up of roughly 670 healthy bone marrow donors. All cohort members were sampled while nominally healthy, although unrecorded immune exposures were likely present. The donor tested CMV seronegative and was one of the 352 seronegative cohort members. A peripheral blood sample was provided by each donor, and peripheral blood mononuclear cells were used for TCR beta sequencing. Genomic DNA was extracted from the blood cell samples with the Qiagen DNeasy Blood Extraction Kit. The sample belongs to a study of cytomegalovirus exposure and HLA in healthy donors (dated by TCRdb to 2016 to 2017). Notes on the research overall: According to an earlier analysis of several hundred of the donors, 150 million to 200 million T cells yielded 90 million to 130 million unique TCR beta sequences and less than 300 Gb of sequence data. The study used immunosequencing to profile the T cell repertoires of several hundred subjects and linked those repertoires to cytomegalovirus serostatus. A later analysis re-examined previously published TCR beta repertoires from just over 650 donors and added high-resolution HLA genotyping to investigate patterns of TCR occurrence. The aim of the study was to test whether cataloging public T cell receptors could identify signatures of past pathogen exposure. A later genetic analysis used genome-wide SNP genotypes for about three fifths of the 666 donors, treating that subset as a discovery cohort. In the later analysis, no new phenotypic data were used to find candidate immune exposures; instead, reliance was placed on TCR beta sequences and their occurrence across donors. Among 398 genotyped donors of the cohort, an average of approximately 240,000 unique TCR beta nucleotide sequences was sequenced per donor, of which 15% to 20% were non-productive. Of the 300 to 400 genotyped donors, about 80% fell in the genetic ancestry cluster associated with self-reported Caucasian donors. Typing coverage differed by locus: A, B, C, DRB1 and DQB1 were typed in roughly 620-640 donors, DQA1 in around 500, DPA1 in 606, and DPB1 in 472. An early release that covered 640 HLA-typed donors contained about 300 gigabases of sequencing data and 65 million to 100 million unique TCR sequences. High-throughput TCR immunosequencing, statistical association of individual TCRs with disease status, and machine learning were combined to predict cytomegalovirus infection status. All discovery cohort repertoires had been generated using a single sequencing platform. In an earlier analysis of roughly 580 of the donors, high-throughput TCR beta sequencing was used to judge whether each TCR beta V gene segment behaved as functional or pseudogenic. Alongside the repertoire data, information on donor age, sex, ethnicity and CMV serostatus was compiled. Several DR-DQ haplotypes were treated as single units for association and clustering because of strong linkage in the cohort. Class I and class II HLA loci were covered by the typing at four-digit resolution. Along with the roughly 670-subject first cohort, a separate validation cohort of over a hundred different subjects was used. Here is what the overall study found, with its caveats: Sequencing depth was assumed to be roughly uniform across donors in the presence/absence analyses, though that assumption may not hold. In vitro tests confirmed that three of the cytomegalovirus-associated TCR beta chains recognize cytomegalovirus antigens. Because HLA typing was unavailable for some donors at each locus, only the typed subset was used in association tests. Cytomegalovirus status was reported to be diagnosed by the classifier with high specificity and sensitivity in both the original and validation cohorts. Only TCR beta chains were sequenced in this cohort, and the absence of alpha or paired-chain data limited detectable features. A later analysis found that HLA-associated TCR beta chains were more clonally expanded and had lower generation probabilities than equally common non-associated chains. A cluster of highly shared sequence variants was judged likely to represent a technical artifact of the sequencing pipeline. The authors suggested that the approach could potentially be extended to other disease states and immunological phenotypes. According to a later analysis, most CMV-associated TCR beta chains appeared to be HLA-restricted, and the HLA associations seemed to be driven largely by CMV exposure. CMV serostatus was the only immune exposure information available for the cohort. According to a later analysis, parvovirus B19, influenza, CMV and Epstein-Barr virus appeared linked to several top co-occurrence clusters. A further reported finding was that TCR beta sequences accurately predicted the HLA-A and HLA-B alleles for most subjects in the first cohort. In a later genetic analysis, a missense DCLRE1C variant was associated with V-gene and J-gene trimming of TCR beta chains, and the association was replicated in an independent cohort. Most TCR sequences were observed very rarely across donors, whereas some public TCRs were present in many individuals. Because counts were too low, around 18 rarely observed V segments, including chromosome 9 orphons, were left out of the earlier analysis of approximately 580 of the donors. A later analysis associated around 16,000 TCR beta sequences with specific HLA alleles at a false discovery rate of 0.05. The study gave a list of over 150 TCR beta chains associated with cytomegalovirus. Some IMGT-functional V segments, including TRBV6-2 and TRBV6-3, could not be distinguished by the 87-base-pair reads and were therefore excluded. Linkage disequilibrium might explain the correlated functional status among segregating V segments, but an unknown experimental factor could not be ruled out. According to a later analysis, TCR association rates differed among HLA loci, with DRB1 alleles showing the most associated TCRs and HLA-C alleles showing the fewest. Assigning TCR associations to individual alleles was difficult when HLA alleles, especially DR and DQ, strongly co-occurred. An earlier analysis of 587 of the donors showed that most TCR beta V segments appeared in productive rearrangements either about 90% or about 30% of the time, which broadly matched IMGT annotations. A later genetic analysis reported fewer N-insertions in productive TCRs among donors in an Asian-associated ancestry cluster than the roughly 720-donor mean.

The receptor library was made with the immunoSEQ multiplex PCR assay. The multiplex PCR relied on a mix of 60 forward primers for TCR Vbeta segments and 13 reverse primers for TCR Jbeta segments. A multiplex PCR assay on genomic DNA amplified the CDR3 region of rearranged TCR beta genes. On the Illumina HiSeq System, the amplified TCR beta libraries were sequenced as 87-base-pair reads. From the authors' description of their analysis: A later analysis counted about 80 million unique TCR beta chains across the 690 or so repertoires, and some 12 million of these chains were shared by at least two donors. Raw reads were error-corrected and collapsed into unique sequences by a nearest-neighbor algorithm in which closely related sequences were merged to remove PCR and sequencing errors. Alignment of CDR3 sequences to IMGT reference sequences was used to assign V, D and J gene segments. For a sequence to be retained, a match of at least six nucleotides was required to both a V gene segment and a J gene segment. Rearrangements were classified as productive when the CDR3 lacked stop codons and remained in frame with V and J, and all other rearrangements were classified as non-productive. Following IMGT convention, CDR3 was defined as the stretch from the second conserved V-encoded cysteine to the conserved J-encoded phenylalanine. Sequences without an unambiguous match to a single V gene segment were excluded from the earlier analysis of a few hundred of the donors. An earlier analysis of almost 600 of the donors classified V segments as functional when productive rearrangements were above 56.7% and as segregating when the standard deviation between donors was above 5%. A statistical classification framework was built for diagnosing cytomegalovirus status from the catalog of TCR beta chain sequences. In a later analysis, TCR nucleotide sequences were compared against IMGT/GENE-DB human TR gene sequences so that V and J genes could be assigned. The TCRdist pipeline was used in a later analysis to assign CDR3 sequences and most-parsimonious VDJ recombination scenarios. A later analysis defined each TCR beta chain by its CDR3 amino acid sequence plus V-gene family, and excluded reads lacking a unique V-gene family. In a later analysis, a few hundred highly shared, low-generation-probability nucleotide sequences were removed to address suspected cross-contamination and a sequencing artifact. In a later analysis, a clonal expansion index was calculated for each public chain from normalized within-repertoire ranks of inferred template counts. In a later analysis, generation probabilities were computed using a VDJ recombination model fitted to out-of-frame rearrangements, and the results were checked against IGoR. In a later analysis, hypergeometric tests were used to score TCR-TCR, TCR-HLA and TCR-CMV co-occurrence, with a repertoire-size bias correction applied to TCR pairs. To estimate false discovery rates, a later analysis permuted the HLA or CMV assignments 20 times. In a later analysis, co-occurring TCRs were grouped using DBSCAN, with TCRdist sequence similarity added in when clustering inside HLA-allele-positive subsets. Co-occurrence clustering excluded repertoires with fewer than 30,000 or more than 120,000 public chains, plus five with anomalous nucleotide sharing. TCRdb mirrors the immuneACCESS table, restricted to in-frame sequences. Some clones are absent from its copies; in checked studies, under half trace to an unresolved V gene, and the reason for the others is unknown. Clone size and V and J calls were adopted from that table, with D and trimming inferred from the DNA. The table for this sample lists 85,000 to 120,000 clones; about two thirds of them were counted only once. The leading ten clones occupy 2.8% of the sample.

The germline V gene (reference sequence) specifies MNHNY as CDR1 and SVGAGI as CDR2. Trimming removed 2 bases from V and 7 bases from J, leaving 17 bases between the germline ends. The cysteine opens and the phenylalanine closes a CDR3 of 15 amino acids. Here the CDR3 DNA is all that survives: 45 bases in frame from base 1. The sample was PBMCs. The V gene is TRBV6-6 and the J gene is TRBJ1-2; a weak D assignment points to TRBD1 (6 bases agree). The clonotype comes from a female donor in good health and CMV-seronegative. DNA sequence: TGTGCCAGCAGTTACCTTCGAACAGGGTTGGGTGGCTACACCTTC. Its product reads: CASSYLRTGLGGYTF.